The 9 T cell receptor beta chains reported below all come from one sample, sequenced in a study of blood T cell repertoires in COVID-19. TCRdb's copy holds only in-frame clones and misses some; the assay was immunoSEQ multiplex PCR. The data contain about 230,000 clones, around 84% of them singletons. Sequencing used peripheral blood. These receptors were taken from a man between 35 and 55 years old who had recovered from COVID-19.

The V call is TRBV4-1, the J call TRBJ1-1, with D maybe TRBD1 (5 bases). The V gene's germline CDR1 is MGHRA and CDR2 YSYEKL. With 2 bases removed from V and 1 base from J, the gap between germline ends came to 11 bases. The CDR3 contains 15 residues. The CDR3 is CASSQTGTENTEAFF. CDR3 nucleotides: TGCGCCAGCAGCCAAACAGGCACAGAGAACACTGAAGCTTTCTTT.

This clone was recorded once. The chain employs TRBV12-3 or TRBV12-4 and TRBJ2-2, with TRBD2 matching 7 bases. V was pared by 2 bases and J by 7 bases, with 1 base of the junction left unmatched. CDR3 length equals 13 residues. The CDR3 sequence: CASSLWGGGELFF. DNA of the CDR3: TGTGCCAGCAGTTTATGGGGGGGCGGGGAGCTGTTTTTT.

The CDR3 coding sequence is TGTGCCATCAGTGATTCGGGGTACGGGGGGGCCACCGGGGAGCTGTTTTTT. Its protein is CAISDSGYGGATGELFF. This rearrangement joins TRBV10-3 to TRBJ2-2, with 8 bases identical to TRBD2. Germline V CDR1 and CDR2: ENHRY, SYGVKD. This CDR3 region has 17 residues. J gave up 4 bases and V 3 bases, and 10 bases lay outside the gene matches.

V and J are TRBV28 and TRBJ1-2; 8 bases align to TRBD1. The trim removed 2 bases at V and 2 bases at J, leaving 4 bases unmatched. The V gene's germline CDR1 is MDHEN and CDR2 SYDVKM. The CDR3 sequence is 15 residues long. The CDR3, as DNA: TGTGCCAGCAGTTTACTGGACAGGGCAAACTATGGCTACACCTTC. Its translation: CASSLLDRANYGYTF.

V is TRBV19 and J is TRBJ2-7, with D tentatively TRBD2 (6 bases). V lost 5 bases and J 0 bases, leaving 14 bases between the germline ends. The germline V gene has CDR1 LNHDA and CDR2 SQIVND (reference sequence). The CDR3 has 15 residues. The CDR3 nucleotides are TGTGCCAGTAGTCCCCCAGGGAGGAGCTCCTACGAGCAGTACTTC. It yields the protein CASSPPGRSSYEQYF.

V and J are TRBV7-9 and TRBJ2-2; 10 bases line up with TRBD2. CDR1 and CDR2 from the germline V gene are SEHNR and FQNEAQ (reference sequence). This CDR3 spans 16 amino acids. After removal of 8 bases from V and 4 bases from J, the junction contained 10 bases not matched to a gene. DNA for the CDR3: TGTGCCAGCCTCCCTAGCGGGAGAAGGAGCACCGGGGAGCTGTTTTTT. This translates into CASLPSGRRSTGELFF.

The table lists this clone with a few counts. The rearrangement joins TRBV5-6 to TRBJ2-2; 9 bases align to TRBD1. Germline trimming cut 10 bases from V and 0 bases from J; bases unmatched to any gene: 4. The CDR3 has 14 amino acids. From germline, CDR1 is SGHDT and CDR2 YYEEEE. The CDR3, as DNA: TGTGCCTGGGGACAGGGACCGAACACCGGGGAGCTGTTTTTT. It encodes CAWGQGPNTGELFF.

The chain links TRBV2 to TRBJ1-2; TRBD1 matches 10 bases. Trimming removed 4 bases from V and 4 bases from J; junction bases left unmatched: 6. Looked up from germline, CDR1 is SNHLY and CDR2 is FYNNEI. The CDR3 runs to 15 residues. Here the CDR3 reads CASSGQGALGYGYTF. As DNA, the CDR3 is TGTGCCAGCAGTGGACAGGGGGCTCTGGGCTATGGCTACACCTTC.

A few counts support this clone. This chain links TRBV7-2 with TRBJ2-2, with D maybe TRBD2 (5 bases). The CDR3 covers 14 residues. Deletions cut 6 bases from V and 6 bases from J, with 14 bases between. The germline V gene encodes CDR1 SGHTA and CDR2 FQGNSA. Written as DNA, the CDR3 is TGTGCCAGCAGGTACCAGACGCGGGCCGGGGAGCTGTTTTTT. Amino acids: CASRYQTRAGELFF. The whole variable domain, remainder taken from reference TRBV7-2 and TRBJ2-2, is GAGVSQSPSNKVTEKGKDVELRCDPISGHTALYWYRQSLGQGLEFLIYFQGNSAPDKSGLPSDRFSAERTGGSVSTLTIQRTQQEDSAVYLCASRYQTRAGELFFGEGSRLTVL.